This TCR beta chain appears in the sequencing data of a study of T cells after posttransplantation cyclophosphamide (dated by TCRdb to 2015 to 2016). Notes on the research overall: The study tracked T cell repertoire reconstitution by TRB sequencing after myeloablative bone marrow transplantation using posttransplantation cyclophosphamide as GVHD prophylaxis. Samples from around 40 PTCy-treated patients and fewer than 20 related bone marrow donors of those patients were subjected to antigen receptor sequencing. Blood from every one of the 30 to 40 PTCy patients who had 1-year posttransplant specimens underwent TRB sequencing. TRB sequencing was also done on up to about 3 additional blood samples from 2 to 5.2 years after transplant in 3 patients, and on pretransplant blood from several patients. Because TRA and TRB clonality correlated tightly in ten or so samples, later TCR analyses were limited to TRB. Public TRB sequences were searched against a database of over 3,500 sequences associated with responses to pathogens, tumor antigens, self-antigens and alloantigens.

The treatment or condition label here, explained by the study, means: high-dose cyclophosphamide on days +3 and +4 as single-agent GVHD prophylaxis. Busulfan and fludarabine conditioning, a related or unrelated marrow graft, and cyclophosphamide on days +3 and +4 were given to PTCy patients. The PTCy-treated patients were drawn from a prospective, multi-institutional clinical trial. Mononuclear cells from peripheral blood and bone marrow were separated by Ficoll-Hypaque density centrifugation and then cryopreserved. This clone was seen repeatedly, ten times or more. The antigen it recognizes is unknown. The input lacks base qualities; no much larger clone sits a single base away. Genomic DNA was used for TRB sequencing, which was performed with the immunoSEQ assay at survey resolution or with the hsTCRB kit. As for how the authors treated the data: The immunoSEQ software handled initial read processing, and the LymphoSeq R package was used for repertoire analyses. Clonality was computed as 1 minus normalized Shannon entropy; Gini coefficient was also calculated for each TRB dataset. Phenotypes of unsorted samples were inferred by mapping TRB sequences from sorted subsets of the recipient or donor onto unsorted samples of the same recipient. TCRdb stores this immuneACCESS table with in-frame sequences only. Part of the clones is absent; in the studies checked, under half of the shortfall reflects unresolved V genes, and no reason is known for the rest. The DNA was the basis for D and trimming; V, J and clone size are from that table. In this sample, some 10,000 clones appear, none counted once only. Approximately 26% of the sample belongs to the ten largest clones.

The paper as a whole reports these results and caveats: Donor-recipient similarity was low at 1-2 months but increased during the first year, and donor CD8+ memory clones often dominated later blood repertoires. Across 35 to 45 patients, TRB clonality was highly associated with recipient CMV seropositivity and CMV reactivation, and diversity in PTCy patients was similar to diversity in CNI/methotrexate controls. The TRB repertoires of T cells infiltrating skin or the GI tract showed only limited overlap with the TRB repertoires found in blood.

Sequencing used PBMCs, obtained after allogeneic stem cell transplant with posttransplant cyclophosphamide. The TCR originated in a female patient aged 40-49 years who received an allogeneic stem cell transplant from a related donor, was CMV-positive, and had no GVHD. Following transplantation, T cells from the graft donor may be among those present.

The CDR3 region reads CASSLAGRMNTGELFF. The DNA sequence follows: TGTGCCAGCAGCTTGGCGGGTCGGATGAACACCGGGGAGCTGTTTTTT. This sequence uses TRBV5-5 and TRBJ2-2; the D gene cannot be named for sure. From a lookup of the germline V gene (reference sequence), CDR1 and CDR2 are SGHKS and YYEKEE. Inclusive of the bounding cysteine and phenylalanine, the CDR3 is 16 residues long. The kept DNA is CDR3 alone, 48 bases in frame from the first base. The germline ends are 10 bases apart after V is trimmed by 0 bases and J by 1 base.